The 18 T cell receptor beta chains below were found in one sample sequenced in a study of Graves' ophthalmopathy and Graves' hyperthyroidism. The study amplified TCR beta CDR3 regions using RNA transcripts. HTBI-primed RT-PCR formed the first round, and a multiplex PCR formed the second. Via MiXCR, TCRdb re-called the multiplex PCR reads, giving one row per CDR3 protein. This table holds around 1,200,000 distinct CDR3 sequences, about 36% found once. Sequencing was performed on peripheral blood or thyroid tissue (not recorded which). Every receptor here comes from an adult man with Graves' hyperthyroidism.

This clonotype was seen at least ten times. The chain joins TRBV29-1 to TRBJ1-4, with D possibly being TRBD1 (5 bases). Germline CDR1 SQVTM, CDR2 ANQGSEA. The CDR3 contains 14 residues. Trimming took 4 bases from V and 4 from J, leaving 13 bases between them. For the CDR3, the DNA is TGCAGCGTTGCGGGGACTCCTTATAATGAAAAACTGTTTTTT. Amino acid sequence: CSVAGTPYNEKLFF.

The rearrangement links TRBV10-2 to TRBJ2-5, with a tentative D call TRBD2 (5 bases). This CDR3 comprises 16 residues. Germline V gene lookup returns CDR1 WSHSY and CDR2 SAAADI. The V end was cut by 3 bases, the J end by 5 bases, with 19 bases between. The CDR3 sequence is CASSDNPGPTGETQYF. The CDR3, as DNA: TGCGCCAGCAGTGATAATCCAGGCCCGACGGGGGAGACCCAGTACTTC.

The CDR3 nucleotides are TGCAGCTTAGAGGGGACGACGGCCTTCACCGGGGAGCTGTTTTTT. Its protein is CSLEGTTAFTGELFF. The rearrangement uses TRBV29-1 and TRBJ2-2, with D perhaps given as TRBD1 or TRBD2 (5 bases each). The CDR3 runs to 15 residues. Germline CDR1 and CDR2: SQVTM and ANQGSEA. V gave up 8 bases and J gave up 4 bases, with 20 bases separating them.

Points on this clonotype: The CDR3 ends on some other residue instead of the conserved phenylalanine or tryptophan, so this is likely a read error. Because the CDR3's place on the DNA is in doubt, the DNA is left out and the CDR3 is given as listed by TCRdb. This chain joins TRBV7-2 and TRBJ1-2; the table names TRBD1, a call not compared with the DNA. Both ends counted, the CDR3 spans 15 residues. Per the germline V gene, CDR1 is SGHTA and CDR2 is FQGNSA. CDR3 in amino acids: CASSKRQPSNYGYTV.

The chain is built from TRBV2 and TRBJ1-5, with D maybe TRBD1 (6 bases). Germline V gives CDR1 SNHLY, CDR2 FYNNEI. V was clipped by 3 bases and J by 1 base, with 13 bases between them. The CDR3 has 16 amino acids. The CDR3 DNA reads TGTGCCAGCAGTGATGGGGGGCATGGGAGCAATCAGCCCCAGCATTTT. Its protein is CASSDGGHGSNQPQHF.

The CDR3 region has the DNA TGTGCCAGCAGACCACTCAGGGTTTCGCGCACCGGGGAGCTGTTTTTT. Encoded protein: CASRPLRVSRTGELFF. The genes are TRBV7-2 and TRBJ2-2; tentatively, D is TRBD1 (5 bases). Trimming removed 6 bases at V and 4 bases at J, with 18 bases between. The CDR3 is 16 residues long. From germline, CDR1 is SGHTA and CDR2 FQGNSA.

Concerning this clonotype itself: A much larger clone lies a single base off, so this may be a read error. This rearrangement joins TRBV5-6 to TRBJ2-5; D possibly corresponds to TRBD1 (5 bases). The CDR3 length is 14 residues. Between the trimmed V and J ends, which lost 4 bases and 4 bases, there was a span of 14 bases. Germline values: CDR1 SGHDT, CDR2 YYEEEE. CDR3 residues: CASSQSAGRETQYF. The CDR3 nucleotides are TGTGCCAGCAGCCAGAGCGCAGGGCGAGAGACCCAGTACTTC.

This chain links TRBV4-1 with TRBJ1-3, with D perhaps matching TRBD1 (5 bases). V was cut by 0 bases and J by 4 bases, with 10 bases left in between. The germline gives CDR1 MGHRA, CDR2 YSYEKL. The CDR3 is 15 residues long. CDR3 residues: CASSQDLTAGNTIYF. The CDR3 DNA is TGCGCCAGCAGCCAAGATCTGACAGCCGGAAACACCATATATTTT.

V and J are TRBV14 and TRBJ1-6; 7 bases fit TRBD1. Trimming at V came to 2 bases and at J to 6 bases, leaving 4 bases not matched to a gene. The CDR3 has 15 amino acids. CDR1 and CDR2 from the germline V gene are SGHDN and FVKESK. DNA for the CDR3: TGTGCCAGCAGCCAAACAGGGGTCTCTAATTCACCCCTCCACTTT. Translating gives CASSQTGVSNSPLHF.

The rearrangement joins TRBV11-2 to TRBJ1-2, with a weak D call TRBD1 (5 bases). The V gene's germline CDR1 is SGHAT and CDR2 FQNNGV. The CDR3 sequence is 15 residues long. V dropped 1 base and J dropped 2 bases, with 11 bases sitting between them. DNA of the CDR3: TGTGCCAGCAGCTTAGGTGGGGGGAAGAACTATGGCTACACCTTC. It specifies CASSLGGGKNYGYTF.

The DNA of the CDR3 is TGTGCCAGCAGTCCGGGACTAGCGACTCAGGGAGAGACCCAGTACTTC. This gives the protein CASSPGLATQGETQYF. V gene TRBV2 combines with J gene TRBJ2-5, with 10 bases aligning to TRBD2. This CDR3 is built from 16 residues. CDR1 is SNHLY, CDR2 FYNNEI, per germline. V lost 5 bases and J lost 4; bases outside the gene matches: 10.

The chain employs TRBV7-9 and TRBJ1-1; D is undetermined. The CDR3 is 12 residues long. Germline assignment: CDR1 SEHNR and CDR2 FQNEAQ (reference sequence). V lost 5 bases, J lost 5 bases, and 9 bases lay in between. CDR3 DNA sequence: TGTGCCAGCAGCCCGGGTTGGACTGAAGCTTTCTTT. It specifies CASSPGWTEAFF.

The chain joins TRBV10-2 to TRBJ1-5, with 7 bases identical to TRBD1. Germline CDR1 reads WSHSY; CDR2 reads SAAADI. The CDR3 is 14 amino acids. Trimming at V came to 10 bases and at J to 0 bases, leaving 6 bases not matched to a gene. As DNA, the CDR3 is TGCGCCACCCTGACAGGGTATAGCAATCAGCCCCAGCATTTT. Protein product: CATLTGYSNQPQHF.

In regard to this clonotype: Just one base apart from a much larger clone, this may be a read error. V is TRBV7-8 and J is TRBJ2-5; D is possibly TRBD2 (6 bases). CDR3 length: 16 residues. Germline loops: CDR1 SGHVS, CDR2 FQNEAQ. This CDR3 reads CASSSGERADQEAQYF. CDR3 DNA sequence: TGTGCCAGCAGCTCGGGGGAGAGGGCAGACCAAGAGGCCCAGTACTTC.

This clonotype has just a few counts. The chain joins TRBV5-1 to TRBJ2-7, with 12 nucleotides matching TRBD2. Trimming removed 2 bases from V and 5 bases from J; junction bases left unmatched: 14. The CDR3 is 18 amino acids. The germline V gene has CDR1 SGHRS and CDR2 YFSETQ. CDR3 region: CASSFGGLAGGTGHEQYF. The DNA of the CDR3 is TGCGCCAGCAGCTTCGGTGGTCTAGCGGGGGGGACTGGCCACGAGCAGTACTTC.

The V call is TRBV7-9, the J call TRBJ1-1; D might be TRBD1 (5 bases). The germline V and J ends were trimmed by 8 bases and 4 bases, with 14 bases remaining between them. The CDR3 spans 13 residues. Germline CDR1 and CDR2: SEHNR and FQNEAQ (reference sequence). CDR3 in amino acids: CASEAGRGTEAFF. For the CDR3, the DNA is TGTGCCAGCGAGGCAGGGCGAGGCACTGAAGCTTTCTTT.

As to this clonotype: Being one base from a much bigger clone, this may be a read error. The rearrangement joins TRBV2 to TRBJ1-1; 9 bases agree with TRBD1. This CDR3 is built from 17 residues. CDR1 is SNHLY and CDR2 is FYNNEI in the germline V gene. V lost 8 bases, J lost 7 bases, and 20 bases stayed unmatched. The CDR3 protein is CASGDLKVGQGSGEAFF. For the CDR3, the DNA is TGTGCCAGCGGAGATCTCAAAGTGGGACAGGGCTCTGGTGAAGCTTTCTTT.

This clonotype showed up many times. The rearrangement links TRBV29-1 to TRBJ2-5, with D possibly called TRBD1 or TRBD2 (5 bases each). V was cut by 0 bases and J by 7 bases, with 6 bases left in between. Germline CDR1 reads SQVTM; CDR2 reads ANQGSEA. The CDR3 extends over 11 amino acids. CDR3 DNA sequence: TGCAGCGTTGAAGATGGGGGGACCCAGTACTTC. This sequence encodes CSVEDGGTQYF.